The 24 T cell receptor beta chains reported below all come from one sample, sequenced in a study of T-cell memory formation after mild COVID-19. TCRdb processed the 5' RACE reads anew with MiXCR; each CDR3 protein has one entry. The data hold over 30,000 distinct CDR3 sequences, with about an eighth observed a single time. Sequencing was carried out using PBMCs or a T cell subset sorted from them (not recorded which). These receptors came from a man younger than 35 who had mild COVID-19 (a few samples of this study predate the infection). Cell type and time point are not known.

The count of this clonotype is one. The CDR3 loop reads CAKGLGSNQPQHF. The CDR3 DNA reads as TGTGCCAAGGGGCTTGGGAGCAATCAGCCCCAGCATTTT. The V call is TRBV2, the J call TRBJ1-5; D may be TRBD1 (5 bases). Germline lookup yields CDR1 SNHLY and CDR2 FYNNEI. The CDR3 totals 13 residues. V shed 10 bases and J shed 1 base, with 11 bases lying between them.

This clonotype was detected ten times or more. The gene calls are TRBV7-2 and TRBJ1-4; unclear D gene. V lost 5 bases, J lost 4 bases, and 20 bases lay in between. The CDR3 is 17 residues long. The germline gives CDR1 SGHTA, CDR2 FQGNSA. This CDR3 reads CASSPRRGLYYNEKLFF. The CDR3 region has the DNA TGTGCCAGCAGCCCGCGACGAGGACTATACTATAATGAAAAACTGTTTTTT.

The chain couples TRBV6-2 or TRBV6-3 to TRBJ2-5, with D possibly being TRBD2 (7 bases). V gave up 5 bases and J gave up 4 bases, with 14 bases separating them. The length of the CDR3 is 14 residues. Looked up from germline, CDR1 is MNHEY and CDR2 is SVGEGT. The CDR3 DNA is TGTGCCAGCAGTCCCGAGGGGGGGAGAGAGACCCAGTACTTC. Protein sequence: CASSPEGGRETQYF.

This clonotype was observed a few times. This chain links TRBV10-3 with TRBJ1-6; no definite D call. This CDR3 region has 16 residues. Germline V gene data show CDR1 as ENHRY and CDR2 as SYGVKD. V was clipped by 6 bases and J by 0 bases, with 12 bases between them. This chain's CDR3 is CAIREAVSSYNSPLHF. In DNA, the CDR3 is TGTGCCATCAGGGAGGCAGTGAGCTCCTATAATTCACCCCTCCACTTT.

In this sample, this clonotype turned up many times. Here the CDR3 DNA reads TGTGCCAGCAGTGAACAGTTCAAGGATGAGCAGTTCTTC. Translating gives CASSEQFKDEQFF. The chain links TRBV5-4 to TRBJ2-1; D gene unclear. The germline CDR1 and CDR2 sequences are SGHNT and YYREEE (reference sequence). The CDR3 extends over 13 amino acids. Trimming removed 5 bases from V and 8 bases from J, with 14 bases in between.

In this sample, this clonotype is medium-sized (0.01 to 0.1%). The chain has TRBV6-4 and TRBJ2-3, with 8 bases identical to TRBD2. The CDR3 is made up of 14 amino acids. V gave up 3 bases and J gave up 1 base; unmatched junction bases: 0. The V gene's germline CDR1 is MRHNA and CDR2 SNTAGT. The CDR3 nucleotides read TGTGCCAGCAGTGAGCGGGGGGGCACAGATACGCAGTATTTT. Its protein is CASSERGGTDTQYF.

The rearrangement joins TRBV12-3 or TRBV12-4 to TRBJ1-5; TRBD1 might be the D (5 bases). Trimming cost V 7 bases and J 9 bases, with 16 bases left between them. There are 13 residues in the CDR3. The CDR3 DNA reads TGTGCCAGCACGAGGGGTGCTCGGGGGCCCCAGCATTTT. It codes for CASTRGARGPQHF.

This clonotype has ten or more counts. The chain uses TRBV29-1 and TRBJ2-3; 7 bases are a match to TRBD1. CDR1 and CDR2 (germline): SQVTM, ANQGSEA. CDR3 length: 13 amino acids. Losses at the gene ends were 7 bases for V and 6 bases for J; bases not matched to a gene: 10. CDR3 in amino acids: CSGRDRRWDTQYF. The CDR3 bases are TGCAGCGGCAGGGACAGAAGATGGGATACGCAGTATTTT.

The rearrangement links TRBV20-1 to TRBJ2-5; 9 bases map to TRBD2. In germline, CDR1 is DFQATT, CDR2 SNEGSKA (reference sequence). This CDR3 spans 15 amino acids. The CDR3 bases are TGCAGCCCCCAAGTGGCGGGGGGGGCAGGAGAGACCCAGTACTTC. This translates into CSPQVAGGAGETQYF.

This clonotype was seen repeatedly, ten times or more. This chain uses TRBV6-1 with TRBJ2-3; 8 bases are a match to TRBD2. Germline V lookup: CDR1 MNHNS, CDR2 SASEGT. The ends lost 5 bases at V and 5 bases at J; junction bases unmatched: 6. The length of the CDR3 is 14 residues. CDR3 protein: CASSLRGGRDTQYF. The CDR3 DNA reads as TGTGCCAGCAGTCTTCGGGGGGGCAGAGATACGCAGTATTTT.

There are a few counts of this clonotype. This chain links TRBV5-5 with TRBJ2-7; TRBD2 might be the D (6 bases). Germline values: CDR1 SGHKS, CDR2 YYEKEE (reference sequence). CDR3 length: 14 amino acids. Trimming left V 0 bases short and J 5 bases short, with 12 bases between. CDR3 nucleotides: TGTGCCAGCAGCTTGGACCCGACTAGTAACGAGCAGTACTTC. Its protein is CASSLDPTSNEQYF.

The rearrangement uses TRBV20-1 and TRBJ2-7; D gene uncertain. V was pared by 0 bases and J by 3 bases, with 12 bases between. The CDR3 length is 14 residues. The germline gives CDR1 DFQATT, CDR2 SNEGSKA (reference sequence). Here the CDR3 reads CSARDHFLHYEQYF. DNA for the CDR3: TGCAGTGCTAGAGATCACTTCCTGCACTACGAGCAGTACTTC.

This clonotype appeared many times. V gene TRBV6-1 combines with J gene TRBJ2-2, with TRBD1 identical over 10 bases. Trimming at V came to 5 bases and at J to 3 bases, leaving 3 bases not matched to a gene. This CDR3 is 15 amino acids long. CDR1 is MNHNS, CDR2 SASEGT, per germline. CDR3 DNA: TGTGCCAGCAGTCGGACAGGGGGGGACACCGGGGAGCTGTTTTTT. Protein product: CASSRTGGDTGELFF.

The sample holds many counts of this clonotype. In DNA, the CDR3 is TGTGCCAGCAGCTTCGGACAGGCTGAGGGTGGCTACACCTTC. As protein: CASSFGQAEGGYTF. V and J are TRBV7-8 and TRBJ1-2; 7 bases agree with TRBD1. Germline trimming cut 3 bases from V and 7 bases from J; bases unmatched to any gene: 8. Germline CDR1 and CDR2: SGHVS and FQNEAQ. The length of the CDR3 is 14 residues. Drawing the rest from reference TRBV7-8 and TRBJ1-2, the complete variable domain is GAGVSQSPRYKVAKRGQDVALRCDPISGHVSLFWYQQALGQGPEFLTYFQNEAQLDKSGLPSDRFFAERPEGSVSTLKIQRTQQEDSAVYLCASSFGQAEGGYTFGSGTRLTVV.

J is TRBJ2-3 and V is TRBV20-1, with D perhaps given as TRBD1 or TRBD2 (5 bases each). CDR1 DFQATT and CDR2 SNEGSKA come from the germline V gene (reference sequence). The CDR3 totals 14 residues. V lost 2 bases and J lost 1, with 10 bases in between. The CDR3 bases are TGCAGTGCTAGAAGGTCGGGGCGCACAGATACGCAGTATTTT. Translating gives CSARRSGRTDTQYF.

With regard to this clonotype: A junction end diverges from the germline sequence, so it may reflect a read error. The chain is built from TRBV7-6 and TRBJ2-7, with D possibly being TRBD1 (5 bases). Germline CDR1 and CDR2: SGHVS and FNYEAQ. CDR3 length: 14 amino acids. For the CDR3, the DNA is TGTGCCAGCAGCTTAGGGGGCACGTCCTATGAGCAGTACTTC. Its protein is CASSLGGTSYEQYF.

This clonotype was observed many times. The chain has TRBV19 and TRBJ2-5, with 9 bases identical to TRBD1. This CDR3 region has 14 residues. The V gene end was trimmed by 6 bases and the J gene end by 4 bases; junction bases not matched to a gene: 6. Germline CDR1 reads LNHDA; CDR2 reads SQIVND (reference sequence). The DNA of the CDR3 is TGTGCCAGTAGAGGGACAGGGAGTACAGAGACCCAGTACTTC. It yields the protein CASRGTGSTETQYF.

V is TRBV10-1 and J is TRBJ2-5; TRBD2 might be the D (6 bases). V lost 3 bases and J 5 bases, leaving 10 bases between the germline ends. Germline V lookup: CDR1 WNHNN, CDR2 SYGVQD (reference sequence). This CDR3 has 13 amino acids. The CDR3 region has the DNA TGCGCCAGCAGTGACGCTGGGGGGGAGACCCAGTACTTC. It codes for CASSDAGGETQYF.

This clonotype was seen more than once but under ten times. The chain combines TRBV28 with TRBJ2-7; unclear D gene. Trimming took 5 bases from V and 2 from J, leaving 10 bases between them. Germline assignment: CDR1 MDHEN and CDR2 SYDVKM. The length of the CDR3 is 13 residues. The CDR3: CASSRAPAYEQYF. The CDR3, as DNA: TGTGCCAGCAGTAGGGCCCCCGCCTACGAGCAGTACTTC.

This clonotype was observed at least ten times. V usage is TRBV7-8 and J usage is TRBJ2-1; the D is unclear. The CDR3 has 13 residues. The germline V and J ends were trimmed by 1 base and 12 bases, with 13 bases remaining between them. CDR1 is SGHVS and CDR2 is FQNEAQ in the germline V gene. DNA for the CDR3: TGTGCCAGCAGCTTAGATCGAATGGCCCGGCAGTTCTTC. Amino acid sequence: CASSLDRMARQFF. Variable domain in full (rest from reference TRBV7-8 and TRBJ2-1): GAGVSQSPRYKVAKRGQDVALRCDPISGHVSLFWYQQALGQGPEFLTYFQNEAQLDKSGLPSDRFFAERPEGSVSTLKIQRTQQEDSAVYLCASSLDRMARQFFGPGTRLTVL.

The CDR3 region is CASSLSLDYEQYF. The CDR3 region has the DNA TGTGCCAGCAGCTTATCGCTGGACTACGAGCAGTACTTC. J is TRBJ2-7 and V is TRBV11-1; no clear D. The CDR3 has 13 residues. The germline V gene has CDR1 SGHAT and CDR2 FQDESV (reference sequence). V gave up 2 bases and J gave up 3 bases, with 8 bases separating them.

This clonotype was counted ten times or more. The gene calls are TRBV7-2 and TRBJ1-1; 9 bases fit TRBD1. CDR1 is SGHTA, CDR2 FQGNSA, per germline. V lost 5 bases and J lost 6; bases outside the gene matches: 4. The CDR3 loop spans 13 amino acids. The DNA of the CDR3 is TGTGCCAGCAGCATGGACAGGGGCGCTGAAGCTTTCTTT. It codes for CASSMDRGAEAFF.

In its sample, this clonotype was seen many times. V and J are TRBV6-2 or TRBV6-3 and TRBJ1-2; no clear D. Trimming shortened V by 2 bases and J by 3 bases, and 19 bases separated the two germline ends. Germline V gives CDR1 MNHEY, CDR2 SVGEGT. The CDR3 has 17 amino acids. The CDR3 sequence: CASSYPRSFAVYYGYTF. CDR3 nucleotides: TGTGCCAGCAGTTACCCCAGGAGTTTCGCCGTTTACTATGGCTACACCTTC.

This clonotype has a count of ten or more. The rearrangement uses TRBV6-2 or TRBV6-3 and TRBJ1-1, with a weak D call TRBD1 (5 bases). CDR1 is MNHEY, CDR2 SVGEGT, per germline. V dropped 5 bases and J dropped 4 bases, with 17 bases sitting between them. The CDR3 has 15 amino acids. For the CDR3, the DNA is TGTGCCAGCAGTCCCTTGGCAGGGAGTGGCACTGAAGCTTTCTTT. Translated, it gives CASSPLAGSGTEAFF.